There are many counts of the clone carrying this TCR beta chain. Its cognate antigen is unknown. The sample originates from a study of T cells after yellow fever vaccination. Study-level information: Preparation used SMART-Seq v4 Ultra Low Input for the low-cell-number fractions.

Study observations and caveats: A faster peak, day 5 versus 15, was reached by the weaker secondary response. In post-booster samples, most primary-vaccination clones reappeared (approximately 96% CD4, about 90% CD8). FACS-sorted repertoires could harbor abundant contaminating bulk-population clonotypes.

Via MiXCR, TCRdb re-called the 5' RACE reads, giving one row per CDR3 protein. The table records roughly 140,000 distinct CDR3 sequences, less than 9.5% of them present only once. The ends were cut back, 0 bases at V and 4 bases at J, with 12 bases in the middle. The CDR3 is made up of 14 amino acids. CDR1 is DFQATT, CDR2 SNEGSKA, per germline (reference sequence). The clonotype was recovered from a man younger than 45 who received the YFV17D yellow fever vaccine. The J gene is TRBJ1-2, the V gene TRBV20-1; D may be TRBD1 (5 bases). The source was CD4+ T cells sorted from PBMCs, collected 5 days after the yellow fever booster vaccination. In nucleotides, the CDR3 is TGCAGTGCTAGAGATCAAGGGGCTGGCTATGGCTACACCTTC. Its translation: CSARDQGAGYGYTF.